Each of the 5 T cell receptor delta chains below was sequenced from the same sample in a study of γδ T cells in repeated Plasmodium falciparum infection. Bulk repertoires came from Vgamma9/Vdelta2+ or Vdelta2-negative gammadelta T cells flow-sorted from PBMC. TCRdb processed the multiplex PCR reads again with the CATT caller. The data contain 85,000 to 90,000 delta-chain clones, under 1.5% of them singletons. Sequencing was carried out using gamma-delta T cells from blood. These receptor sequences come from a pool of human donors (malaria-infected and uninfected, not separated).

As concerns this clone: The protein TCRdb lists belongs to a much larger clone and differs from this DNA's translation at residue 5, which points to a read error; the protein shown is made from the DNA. DNA for the CDR3: TGTGCTCTTGGGGGCTACTGCCTTCCACACACCGATAAACTCATCTTT. It is translated as CALGGYCLPHTDKLIF. The chain is built from TRDV1 and TRDJ1; TRDD2 might be the D (6 bases). Germline matching of the DNA provided the J gene here, since TCRdb leaves it blank. Looked up from germline, CDR1 is TSWWSYY and CDR2 is QGS. V dropped 4 bases and J dropped 0 bases, with 15 bases sitting between them. CDR3 length: 16 residues.

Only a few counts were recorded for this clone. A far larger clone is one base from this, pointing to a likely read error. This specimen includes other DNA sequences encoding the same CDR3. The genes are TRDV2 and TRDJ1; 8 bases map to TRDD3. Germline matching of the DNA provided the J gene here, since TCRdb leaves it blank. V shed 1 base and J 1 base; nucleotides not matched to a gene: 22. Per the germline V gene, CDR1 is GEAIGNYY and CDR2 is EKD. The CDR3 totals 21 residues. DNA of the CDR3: TGTGCCTGTGACACTGTTCCCGGTGCTGGGGGAGGAACGGGTAGCACCGATAAACTCATCTTT. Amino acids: CACDTVPGAGGGTGSTDKLIF.

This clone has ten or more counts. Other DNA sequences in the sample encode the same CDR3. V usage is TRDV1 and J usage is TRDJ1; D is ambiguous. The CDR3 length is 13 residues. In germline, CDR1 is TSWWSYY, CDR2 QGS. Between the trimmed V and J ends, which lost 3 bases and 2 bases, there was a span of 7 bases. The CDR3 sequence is CALGEEKTDKLIF. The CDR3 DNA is TGTGCTCTTGGGGAGGAGAAGACCGATAAACTCATCTTT.

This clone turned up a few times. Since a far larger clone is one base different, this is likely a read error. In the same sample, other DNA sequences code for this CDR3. The CDR3 sequence is CALGEPLRLLGDFTDKLIF. For the CDR3, the DNA is TGTGCTCTTGGGGAACCACTTCGTCTACTGGGGGATTTTACCGACAAACTCATCTTT. This chain connects TRDV1 to TRDJ1, with TRDD3 identical over 10 bases. TCRdb records no J gene; here it was assigned by comparing the DNA to germline. Per germline, CDR1 TSWWSYY and CDR2 QGS. The CDR3 covers 19 residues.

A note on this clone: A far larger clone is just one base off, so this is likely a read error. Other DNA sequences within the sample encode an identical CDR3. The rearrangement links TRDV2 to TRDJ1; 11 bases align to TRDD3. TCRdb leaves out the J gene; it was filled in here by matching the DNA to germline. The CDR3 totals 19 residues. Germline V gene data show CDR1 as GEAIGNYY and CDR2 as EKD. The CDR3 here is CACAPAFLLGDKNTDKLIF. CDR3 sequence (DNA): TGCGCCTGTGCCCCTGCCTTCCTACTGGGGGATAAAAACACCGATAAACTCATCTTT.